Listed here are 18 T cell receptor beta chains from one sample, sequenced in a study of OX40 agonist ivuxolimab in advanced cancers. Assay: immunoSEQ multiplex PCR; the TCRdb copy retains only in-frame clones and omits some. The table has about 72,000 clones, nearly 90% seen once. Source: CD4+ or CD8+ T cells sorted from blood, taken in a trial of the OX40 agonist ivuxolimab. These receptor sequences come from an adult with an advanced solid tumor such as melanoma, head and neck, liver or kidney cancer.

The V call is TRBV14, the J call TRBJ2-1, with 8 bases matching TRBD2. CDR3 length: 16 amino acids. The germline V gene encodes CDR1 SGHDN and CDR2 FVKESK. V dropped 2 bases and J dropped 2; count of bases not matched to a gene: 5. CDR3: CASSQWTSRTYNEQFF. The DNA for the CDR3 is TGTGCCAGCAGCCAATGGACTAGCCGAACCTACAATGAGCAGTTCTTC. Combining the CDR3 with reference TRBV14 and TRBJ2-1 gives the whole variable domain EAGVTQFPSHSVIEKGQTVTLRCDPISGHDNLYWYRRVMGKEIKFLLHFVKESKQDESGMPNNRFLAERTGGTYSTLKVQPAELEDSGVYFCASSQWTSRTYNEQFFGPGTRLTVL.

This sequence joins TRBV28 and TRBJ1-3, with D possibly matching TRBD1 (6 bases). Germline V gene lookup returns CDR1 MDHEN and CDR2 SYDVKM. This CDR3 comprises 15 residues. The germline V and J ends were trimmed by 6 bases and 4 bases, with 16 bases remaining between them. This CDR3 reads CASSRTGSGGNTIYF. The CDR3 coding sequence is TGTGCCAGCAGCCGTACAGGGTCCGGAGGAAACACCATATATTTT.

The chain employs TRBV5-1 and TRBJ2-5, with D maybe TRBD1 (5 bases). Near its end, the DNA agrees better with TRBJ2-7, so the J call may be wrong. This CDR3 has 13 amino acids. The germline gives CDR1 SGHRS, CDR2 YFSETQ. The CDR3 sequence: CASSSGHRYEQYF. The CDR3 DNA reads as TGCGCCAGCAGCTCTGGACACCGCTACGAGCAGTACTTC.

V is TRBV2 and J is TRBJ2-6, with 7 bases lining up with TRBD1. The CDR3 has 19 residues. CDR1 is SNHLY and CDR2 is FYNNEI in the germline V gene. J lost 0 bases, V lost 6 bases, and 14 bases had no gene match. CDR3 in amino acids: CASSWHRDSRISGANVLTF. CDR3 coding DNA: TGTGCCAGCAGCTGGCACCGGGACAGTCGTATCTCTGGGGCCAACGTCCTGACTTTC.

V gene TRBV2 combines with J gene TRBJ2-7; D is perhaps TRBD2 (6 bases). Per the germline V gene, CDR1 is SNHLY and CDR2 is FYNNEI. The CDR3 contains 19 residues. V lost 7 bases and J lost 2, with 30 bases in between. In DNA form, the CDR3 reads TGTGCCAGCACTCCCTCTCGGGGCGTACGGGAGCCCCCGACCTACGAGCAGTACTTC. The encoded protein is CASTPSRGVREPPTYEQYF.

The J gene is TRBJ2-7, the V gene TRBV28; TRBD2 agrees at 7 bases. V lost 9 bases and J lost 2; bases outside the gene matches: 10. The CDR3 length is 14 residues. Germline V CDR1 and CDR2: MDHEN, SYDVKM. CDR3 amino acids: CASVVGGRAYEQYF. CDR3 sequence (DNA): TGTGCCAGTGTAGTGGGGGGGAGGGCCTACGAGCAGTACTTC.

V usage is TRBV18 and J usage is TRBJ2-2; TRBD2 matches 7 bases. With 5 bases clipped from V and 1 base from J, the junction kept 4 bases outside the gene matches. Per the germline V gene, CDR1 is KGHSH and CDR2 is LQKENI. The CDR3 loop spans 15 amino acids. This CDR3 is CASSSGTKNTGELFF. The CDR3 region has the DNA TGTGCCAGCTCATCCGGGACTAAGAACACCGGGGAGCTGTTTTTT.

The CDR3 reads CASSLVSNTGELFF. For the CDR3, the DNA is TGTGCCAGCAGCTTAGTTTCAAACACCGGGGAGCTGTTTTTT. V and J are TRBV7-2 and TRBJ2-2, with no clear D. Germline CDR1 and CDR2: SGHTA and FQGNSA. Trimming stripped 1 base from V and 2 bases from J, with 5 bases between. The CDR3 has 14 amino acids. The full variable domain, its missing parts supplied by reference TRBV7-2 and TRBJ2-2, is GAGVSQSPSNKVTEKGKDVELRCDPISGHTALYWYRQSLGQGLEFLIYFQGNSAPDKSGLPSDRFSAERTGGSVSTLTIQRTQQEDSAVYLCASSLVSNTGELFFGEGSRLTVL.

The chain carries TRBV28 and TRBJ1-5; D perhaps matches TRBD1 (6 bases). CDR1 MDHEN and CDR2 SYDVKM come from the germline V gene. The germline V and J ends were trimmed by 1 base and 0 bases, with 13 bases remaining between them. This CDR3 contains 17 residues. DNA of the CDR3: TGTGCCAGCAGTTTATCGGGGACACTCTATAGCAATCAGCCCCAGCATTTT. Protein product: CASSLSGTLYSNQPQHF.

V is TRBV28 and J is TRBJ2-1; D gene uncertain. Trimming took off 2 bases at V and 6 bases at J, with 17 bases between the two ends. The CDR3 is made up of 16 amino acids. Per the germline V gene, CDR1 is MDHEN and CDR2 is SYDVKM. The CDR3 region is CASSLIRTTMGNEQFF. CDR3 nucleotides: TGTGCCAGCAGTTTAATTCGGACGACAATGGGCAATGAGCAGTTCTTC.

This clone occurred a few times. The gene calls are TRBV5-1 and TRBJ2-1; 13 positions agree with TRBD2. CDR1 and CDR2 (germline): SGHRS, YFSETQ. This CDR3 has 17 amino acids. V trimming: 4 bases; J trimming: 4 bases; junction bases outside the gene matches: 8. The CDR3 DNA reads TGCGCCAGCAGCCTCGGACTAGCGGGGGCTCATTACAATGAGCAGTTCTTC. This sequence encodes CASSLGLAGAHYNEQFF.

This sequence joins TRBV11-2 and TRBJ2-3, with 14 positions matching TRBD2. Looked up from germline, CDR1 is SGHAT and CDR2 is FQNNGV. The ends lost 1 base at V and 2 bases at J; junction bases unmatched: 8. The CDR3 has 19 amino acids. Here the CDR3 DNA reads TGTGCCAGCAGCTTAGTGGCGGGACTAGCGGGAGAAAACACAGATACGCAGTATTTT. It codes for CASSLVAGLAGENTDTQYF. The entire variable domain, with the rest obtained from reference TRBV11-2 and TRBJ2-3, is as follows: EAGVAQSPRYKIIEKRQSVAFWCNPISGHATLYWYQQILGQGPKLLIQFQNNGVVDDSQLPKDRFSAERLKGVDSTLKIQPAKLEDSAVYLCASSLVAGLAGENTDTQYFGPGTRLTVL.

The chain employs TRBV6-5 and TRBJ2-3, with D uncertain. Germline CDR1 reads MNHEY; CDR2 reads SVGAGI. This CDR3 comprises 15 residues. Trimming stripped 2 bases from V and 4 bases from J, with 13 bases between. CDR3 nucleotide sequence: TGTGCCAGCAGTTACGTGCCCACTGCATCAGATACGCAGTATTTT. As protein: CASSYVPTASDTQYF.

J is TRBJ2-3 and V is TRBV28; 9 bases match TRBD2. The CDR3 runs to 17 residues. V gave up 5 bases and J gave up 1 base; unmatched junction bases: 10. Per the germline V gene, CDR1 is MDHEN and CDR2 is SYDVKM. The DNA for the CDR3 is TGTGCCAGCAGTCTCGCTGGGCAGCGGGGGGGCACAGATACGCAGTATTTT. Amino acid sequence: CASSLAGQRGGTDTQYF.

The CDR3 coding sequence is TGTGCCAGCAAAGACAGGGCCATCTCCTACGAGCAGTACTTC. This gives the protein CASKDRAISYEQYF. The chain links TRBV2 to TRBJ2-7; 7 nucleotides line up with TRBD1. The V gene's germline CDR1 is SNHLY and CDR2 FYNNEI. Trimming removed 7 bases from V and 0 bases from J; junction bases left unmatched: 6. The length of the CDR3 is 14 residues.

The genes are TRBV12-5 and TRBJ2-1; TRBD1 might be the D (6 bases). The V and J ends lost 3 bases and 5 bases respectively, with 11 bases between them. This CDR3 comprises 14 residues. Germline V gene data show CDR1 as LGHNT and CDR2 as FRNRAP. The CDR3 spells CASGFGTLNNEQFF. The CDR3 nucleotides read TGTGCTAGTGGTTTCGGGACACTTAACAATGAGCAGTTCTTC.

The chain uses TRBV5-1 and TRBJ2-3; unclear D gene. Trimming shortened V by 3 bases and J by 0 bases, and 8 bases separated the two germline ends. Germline CDR1 and CDR2: SGHRS and YFSETQ. The CDR3 contains 14 residues. The CDR3 sequence is CASSSTESTDTQYF. The CDR3, as DNA: TGCGCCAGCAGCTCTACAGAGAGCACAGATACGCAGTATTTT.

The chain carries TRBV11-2 and TRBJ2-5; 9 nucleotides line up with TRBD1. The last part of the DNA fits TRBJ2-7 better; the J call may be wrong. CDR1 and CDR2 (germline): SGHAT, FQNNGV. This CDR3 contains 15 residues. CDR3 sequence: CASSPGTGSSYEQYF. The CDR3 nucleotides are TGTGCCAGCAGCCCTGGGACAGGGAGCTCCTACGAGCAGTACTTC.